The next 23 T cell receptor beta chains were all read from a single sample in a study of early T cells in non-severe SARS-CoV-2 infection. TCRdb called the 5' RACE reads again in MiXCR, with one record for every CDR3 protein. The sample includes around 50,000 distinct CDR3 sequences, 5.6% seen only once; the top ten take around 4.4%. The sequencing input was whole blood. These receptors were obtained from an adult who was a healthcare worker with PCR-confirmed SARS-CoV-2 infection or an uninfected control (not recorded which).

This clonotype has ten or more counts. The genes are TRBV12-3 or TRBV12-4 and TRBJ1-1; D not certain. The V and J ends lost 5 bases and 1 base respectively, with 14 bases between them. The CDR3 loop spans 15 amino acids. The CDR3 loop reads CASSLRQIANTEAFF. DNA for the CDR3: TGTGCCAGCAGTCTACGCCAGATTGCGAACACTGAAGCTTTCTTT.

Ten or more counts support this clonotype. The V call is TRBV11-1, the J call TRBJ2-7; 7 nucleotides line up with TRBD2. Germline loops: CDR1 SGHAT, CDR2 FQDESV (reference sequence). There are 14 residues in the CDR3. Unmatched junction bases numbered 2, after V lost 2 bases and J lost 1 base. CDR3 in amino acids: CASSLREVSYEQYF. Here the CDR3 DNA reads TGTGCCAGCAGCTTACGGGAGGTTTCCTACGAGCAGTACTTC.

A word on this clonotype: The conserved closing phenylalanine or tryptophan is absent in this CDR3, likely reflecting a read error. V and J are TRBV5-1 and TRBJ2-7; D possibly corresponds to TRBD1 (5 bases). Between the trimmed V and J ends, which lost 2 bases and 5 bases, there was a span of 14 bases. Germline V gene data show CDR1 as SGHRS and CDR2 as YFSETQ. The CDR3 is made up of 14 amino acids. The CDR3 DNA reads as TGCGCCAGCAGCTTCTCGCAGGGTGGTCACGAGCAGTACCTC. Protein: CASSFSQGGHEQYL.

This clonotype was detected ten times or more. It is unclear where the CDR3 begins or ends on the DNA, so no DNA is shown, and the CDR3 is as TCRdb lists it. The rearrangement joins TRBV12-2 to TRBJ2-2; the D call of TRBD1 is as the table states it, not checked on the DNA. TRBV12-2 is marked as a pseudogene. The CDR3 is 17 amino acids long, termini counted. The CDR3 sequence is CASRLRRAPPHRGAVFF.

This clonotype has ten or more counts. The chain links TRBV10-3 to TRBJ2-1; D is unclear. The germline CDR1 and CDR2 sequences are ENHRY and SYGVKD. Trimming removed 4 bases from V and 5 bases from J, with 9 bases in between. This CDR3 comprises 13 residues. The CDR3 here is CAISGATDNEQFF. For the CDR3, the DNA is TGTGCCATCAGTGGAGCTACCGACAATGAGCAGTTCTTC.

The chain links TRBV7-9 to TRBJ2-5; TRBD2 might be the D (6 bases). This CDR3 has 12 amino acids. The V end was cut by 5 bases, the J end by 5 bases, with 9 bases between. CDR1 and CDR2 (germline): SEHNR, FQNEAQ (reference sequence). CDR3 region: CASSEEGETQYF. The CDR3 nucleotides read TGTGCCAGCAGCGAGGAGGGGGAGACCCAGTACTTC. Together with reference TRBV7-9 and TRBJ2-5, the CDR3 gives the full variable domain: DTGVSQNPRHKITKRGQNVTFRCDPISEHNRLYWYRQTLGQGPEFLTYFQNEAQLEKSRLLSDRFSAERPKGSFSTLEIQRTEQGDSAMYLCASSEEGETQYFGPGTRLLVL.

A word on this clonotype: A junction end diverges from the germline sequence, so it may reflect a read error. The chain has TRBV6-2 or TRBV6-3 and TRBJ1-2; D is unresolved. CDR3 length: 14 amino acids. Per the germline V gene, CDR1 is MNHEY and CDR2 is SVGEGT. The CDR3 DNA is TGTGTCAGCTCCCAAAAAGGCGATGCGAGCGACTACACCTTC. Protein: CVSSQKGDASDYTF.

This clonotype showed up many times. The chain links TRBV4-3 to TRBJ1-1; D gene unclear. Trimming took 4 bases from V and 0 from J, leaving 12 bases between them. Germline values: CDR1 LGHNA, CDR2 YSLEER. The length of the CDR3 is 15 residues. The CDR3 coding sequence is TGCGCCAGCAGCCCCCTGGCGGAGTTGAACACTGAAGCTTTCTTT. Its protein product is CASSPLAELNTEAFF.

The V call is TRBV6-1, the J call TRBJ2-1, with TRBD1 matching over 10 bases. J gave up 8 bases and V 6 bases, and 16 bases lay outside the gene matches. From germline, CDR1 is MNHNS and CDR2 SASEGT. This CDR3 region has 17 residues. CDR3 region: CASRPGQGLVMGDEQFF. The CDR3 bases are TGTGCCAGCAGGCCGGGACAGGGGTTGGTGATGGGCGATGAGCAGTTCTTC.

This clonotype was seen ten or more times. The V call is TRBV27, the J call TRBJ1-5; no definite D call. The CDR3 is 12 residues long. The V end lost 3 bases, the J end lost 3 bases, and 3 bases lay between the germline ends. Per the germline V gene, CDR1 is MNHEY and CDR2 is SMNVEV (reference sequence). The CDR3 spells CASSFNNQPQHF. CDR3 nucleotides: TGTGCCAGCAGTTTTAACAATCAGCCCCAGCATTTT.

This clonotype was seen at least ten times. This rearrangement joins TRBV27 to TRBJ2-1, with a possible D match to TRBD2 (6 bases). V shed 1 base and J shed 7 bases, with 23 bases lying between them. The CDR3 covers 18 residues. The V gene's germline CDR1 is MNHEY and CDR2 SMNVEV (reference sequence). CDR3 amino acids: CASSLLARGSPSGNEQFF. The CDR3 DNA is TGTGCCAGCAGTTTATTGGCACGGGGGTCACCCTCGGGGAATGAGCAGTTCTTC.

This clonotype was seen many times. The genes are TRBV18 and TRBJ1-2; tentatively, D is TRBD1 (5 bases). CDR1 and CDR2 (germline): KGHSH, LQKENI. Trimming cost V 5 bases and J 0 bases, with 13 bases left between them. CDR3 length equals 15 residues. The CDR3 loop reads CASSSDGTANYGYTF. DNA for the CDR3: TGTGCCAGCTCATCGGACGGGACGGCTAACTATGGCTACACCTTC. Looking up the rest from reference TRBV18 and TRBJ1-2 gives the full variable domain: NAGVMQNPRHLVRRRGQEARLRCSPMKGHSHVYWYRQLPEEGLKFMVYLQKENIIDESGMPKERFSAEFPKEGPSILRIQQVVRGDSAAYFCASSSDGTANYGYTFGSGTRLTVV.

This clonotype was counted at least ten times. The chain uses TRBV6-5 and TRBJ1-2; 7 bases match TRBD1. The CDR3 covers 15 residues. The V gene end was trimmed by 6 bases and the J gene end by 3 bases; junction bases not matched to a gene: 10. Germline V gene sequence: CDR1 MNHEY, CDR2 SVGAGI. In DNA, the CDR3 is TGTGCCAGCAGCCGGGGACAGTTCGCCCACTATGGCTACACCTTC. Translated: CASSRGQFAHYGYTF.

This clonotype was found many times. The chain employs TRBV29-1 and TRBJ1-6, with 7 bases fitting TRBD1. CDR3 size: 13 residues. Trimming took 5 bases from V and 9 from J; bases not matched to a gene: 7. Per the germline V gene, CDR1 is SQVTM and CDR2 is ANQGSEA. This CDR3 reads CSVKTGQGSPLHF. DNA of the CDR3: TGCAGCGTTAAGACAGGGCAGGGTTCACCCCTCCACTTT.

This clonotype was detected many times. In DNA form, the CDR3 reads TGTGCCAGCAGCTTAACGGACACCAAAGAGACCCAGTACTTC. It is translated as CASSLTDTKETQYF. The gene calls are TRBV11-2 and TRBJ2-5; D may be TRBD1 (5 bases). The CDR3 has 14 amino acids. Trimming left V 2 bases short and J 3 bases short, with 10 bases between. Germline V gives CDR1 SGHAT, CDR2 FQNNGV.

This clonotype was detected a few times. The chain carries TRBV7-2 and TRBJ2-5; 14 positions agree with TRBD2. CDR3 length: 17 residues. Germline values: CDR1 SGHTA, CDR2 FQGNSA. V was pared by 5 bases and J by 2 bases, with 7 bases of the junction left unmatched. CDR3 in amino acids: CASSKGLAGVGQETQYF. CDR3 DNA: TGTGCCAGCAGCAAGGGACTAGCGGGAGTTGGTCAAGAGACCCAGTACTTC.

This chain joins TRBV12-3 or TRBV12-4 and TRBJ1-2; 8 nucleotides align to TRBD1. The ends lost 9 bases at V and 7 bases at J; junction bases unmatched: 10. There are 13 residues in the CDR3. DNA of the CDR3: TGTGCCAGTCCAGGGGGCGAGGCCTCTGGCTACACCTTC. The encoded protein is CASPGGEASGYTF.

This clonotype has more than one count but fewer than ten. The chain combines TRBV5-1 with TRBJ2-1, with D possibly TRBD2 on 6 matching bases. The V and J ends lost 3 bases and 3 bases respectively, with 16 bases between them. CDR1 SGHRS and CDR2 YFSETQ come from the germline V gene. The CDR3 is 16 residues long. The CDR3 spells CASSWRDGYLYNEQFF. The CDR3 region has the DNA TGCGCCAGCAGCTGGAGGGACGGATACCTCTACAATGAGCAGTTCTTC.

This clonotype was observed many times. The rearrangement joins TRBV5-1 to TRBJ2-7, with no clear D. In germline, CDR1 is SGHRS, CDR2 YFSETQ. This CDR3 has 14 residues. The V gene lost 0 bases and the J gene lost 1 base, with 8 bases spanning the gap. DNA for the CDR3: TGCGCCAGCAGCTTGGAACGGATATCCTACGAGCAGTACTTC. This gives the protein CASSLERISYEQYF.

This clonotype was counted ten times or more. CDR3 DNA sequence: TGTGCCAGCAGTGAAAACACAGTTTTCTCCTACAATGAGCAGTTCTTC. Protein: CASSENTVFSYNEQFF. The V and J genes are TRBV6-1 and TRBJ2-1, with no clear D. V was clipped by 2 bases and J by 0 bases, with 11 bases between them. Germline CDR1 reads MNHNS; CDR2 reads SASEGT. This CDR3 has 16 amino acids.

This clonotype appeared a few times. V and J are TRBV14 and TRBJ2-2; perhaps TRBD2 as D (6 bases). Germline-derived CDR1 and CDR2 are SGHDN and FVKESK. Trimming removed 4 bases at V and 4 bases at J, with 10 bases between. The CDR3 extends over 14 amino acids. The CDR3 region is CASSRSGSTGELFF. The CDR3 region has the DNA TGTGCCAGCAGCCGAAGCGGGTCCACCGGGGAGCTGTTTTTT.

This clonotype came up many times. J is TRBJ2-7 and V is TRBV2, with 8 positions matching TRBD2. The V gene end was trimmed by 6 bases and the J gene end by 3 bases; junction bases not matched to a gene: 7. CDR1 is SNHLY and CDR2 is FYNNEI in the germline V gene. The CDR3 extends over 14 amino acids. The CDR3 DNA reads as TGTGCCAGCAGCGGGGGGAGCGGGAGCTACGAGCAGTACTTC. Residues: CASSGGSGSYEQYF.

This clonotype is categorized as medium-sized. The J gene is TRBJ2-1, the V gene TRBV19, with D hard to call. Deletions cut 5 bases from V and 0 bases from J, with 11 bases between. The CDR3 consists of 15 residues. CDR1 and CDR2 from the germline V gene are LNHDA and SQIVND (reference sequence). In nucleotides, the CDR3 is TGTGCCAGTAGTCCCGTATTCAGCTCCTACAATGAGCAGTTCTTC. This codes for CASSPVFSSYNEQFF.